The 22 T cell receptor beta chains below come from one sample, sequenced in a study of blood T cell repertoires in COVID-19. The data were produced by immunoSEQ multiplex PCR, yet TCRdb's version contains in-frame clones alone and is incomplete. The repertoire holds 40,000 to 60,000 clones, with under 95% as singletons. Sequencing was carried out using peripheral blood. The receptors derive from a human donor in a cohort sampled during active COVID-19.

The rearrangement links TRBV15 to TRBJ2-1; 11 nucleotides align to TRBD2. The CDR3 loop spans 16 amino acids. Germline CDR1 is LNHNV and CDR2 is YYDKDF (reference sequence). The ends lost 0 bases at V and 7 bases at J; junction bases unmatched: 5. The CDR3, as DNA: TGTGCCACCAGCAGAGAAGTGACTAGCGGGAAAAATGAGCAGTTCTTC. Encoded protein: CATSREVTSGKNEQFF.

Only a few counts were recorded for this clone. V is TRBV18 and J is TRBJ2-7; a possible D gene is TRBD2 (6 bases). V lost 4 bases, J lost 5 bases, and 9 bases lay in between. CDR1 is KGHSH and CDR2 is LQKENI in the germline V gene. This CDR3 has 12 residues. CDR3 protein: CASSRGVDEQYV. The CDR3 nucleotides read TGTGCCAGCTCACGGGGGGTGGACGAGCAGTACGTC.

The J gene is TRBJ2-3, the V gene TRBV24-1; TRBD1 matches at 9 bases. V was clipped by 4 bases and J by 4 bases; unmatched bases: 11. Germline CDR1 reads KGHDR; CDR2 reads SFDVKD. The CDR3 consists of 17 residues. The CDR3 is CATSDTAGTGLADTQYF. CDR3 sequence (DNA): TGTGCCACCAGTGACACTGCCGGGACAGGGCTGGCAGATACGCAGTATTTT.

J is TRBJ2-5 and V is TRBV18; possibly TRBD1 for D (6 bases). Germline CDR1 and CDR2: KGHSH and LQKENI. There are 16 residues in the CDR3. The V and J ends lost 4 bases and 3 bases respectively, with 18 bases between them. CDR3 amino acids: CASSLRGGVFKETQYF. CDR3 bases: TGTGCCAGCTCACTCCGAGGGGGAGTGTTCAAAGAGACCCAGTACTTC. Looking up the rest from reference TRBV18 and TRBJ2-5 gives the full variable domain: NAGVMQNPRHLVRRRGQEARLRCSPMKGHSHVYWYRQLPEEGLKFMVYLQKENIIDESGMPKERFSAEFPKEGPSILRIQQVVRGDSAAYFCASSLRGGVFKETQYFGPGTRLLVL.

The rearrangement joins TRBV19 to TRBJ2-2; D is uncertain. The CDR3 runs 16 residues. Germline V gene sequence: CDR1 LNHDA, CDR2 SQIVND (reference sequence). V lost 6 bases to trimming and J lost 0 bases, with 14 bases between them. The CDR3 DNA is TGTGCCAGTAGCACCTACAGAAGCCCGAACACCGGGGAGCTGTTTTTT. Amino acid sequence: CASSTYRSPNTGELFF.

This sequence joins TRBV7-2 and TRBJ2-5, with 10 bases matching TRBD1. The CDR3 extends over 14 amino acids. Germline CDR1 reads SGHTA; CDR2 reads FQGNSA. V gave up 1 base and J gave up 4 bases; unmatched junction bases: 0. For the CDR3, the DNA is TGTGCCAGCAGCTTAGGACAGGGGGCAGAGACCCAGTACTTC. Amino acid sequence: CASSLGQGAETQYF.

This clone was counted a single time. V and J are TRBV30 and TRBJ1-1; D not resolved. Germline CDR1 is GTSNPN and CDR2 is SVGIG (reference sequence). Trimming shortened V by 0 bases and J by 7 bases, and 6 bases separated the two germline ends. CDR3 length equals 11 residues. The CDR3 DNA reads TGTGCCTGGAGTGTGGCAGTTGAAGCTTTCTTT. Amino acid sequence: CAWSVAVEAFF.

This sequence joins TRBV18 and TRBJ1-2; weak D call: TRBD1 (6 bases). CDR3 length equals 15 residues. The germline V gene has CDR1 KGHSH and CDR2 LQKENI. Trimming removed 5 bases at V and 4 bases at J, with 17 bases between. CDR3 amino acids: CASSGLTGSTYGYTF. CDR3 sequence (DNA): TGTGCCAGCTCAGGACTGACAGGATCGACCTATGGCTACACCTTC.

The genes are TRBV6-5 and TRBJ1-2; 8 bases match TRBD1. This CDR3 has 13 amino acids. V was pared by 6 bases and J by 8 bases, with 8 bases of the junction left unmatched. The germline V gene has CDR1 MNHEY and CDR2 SVGAGI. This CDR3 is CASRGQGAEGYTF. In DNA form, the CDR3 reads TGTGCCAGCAGAGGTCAGGGGGCAGAAGGCTACACCTTC.

A note on this clone: One end of the junction is discordant with germline, which a read error may explain. The genes are TRBV19 and TRBJ2-2; 9 bases map to TRBD2. Germline values: CDR1 LNHDA, CDR2 SQIVND (reference sequence). This CDR3 region has 18 residues. CDR3 bases: TGTGCCAGTAGTATAGGTCGCCGCGGGACTAGCTTCACCGAGGAGCTGTTTTTT. It is translated as CASSIGRRGTSFTEELFF. The variable domain in full, with the rest retrieved from reference TRBV19 and TRBJ2-2, is DGGITQSPKYLFRKEGQNVTLSCEQNLNHDAMYWYRQDPGQGLRLIYYSQIVNDFQKGDIAEGYSVSREKKESFPLTVTSAQKNPTAFYLCASSIGRRGTSFTEELFFGEGSRLTVL.

This rearrangement joins TRBV7-9 to TRBJ2-1; TRBD2 aligns across 7 bases. This CDR3 spans 15 amino acids. Looked up from germline, CDR1 is SEHNR and CDR2 is FQNEAQ (reference sequence). Trimming cost V 7 bases and J 1 base; bases outside gene matches: 7. The CDR3 nucleotides read TGTGCCAGCATCGGGGCGGGAGTATCCTACAATGAGCAGTTCTTC. This sequence encodes CASIGAGVSYNEQFF.

The J gene is TRBJ2-7, the V gene TRBV2, with 8 positions matching TRBD2. Germline trimming cut 4 bases from V and 6 bases from J; bases unmatched to any gene: 5. Looked up from germline, CDR1 is SNHLY and CDR2 is FYNNEI. This CDR3 has 13 amino acids. Here the CDR3 DNA reads TGTGCCAGCAGTGCAGCGGGAGCGTCCGAGCAGTACTTC. As protein: CASSAAGASEQYF.

The J gene is TRBJ2-5, the V gene TRBV7-8, with D perhaps matching TRBD1 (5 bases). V was pared by 5 bases and J by 3 bases, with 13 bases between. CDR1 SGHVS and CDR2 FQNEAQ come from the germline V gene. The CDR3 totals 14 residues. The CDR3 sequence: CASSAPGWEETQYF. CDR3 in DNA: TGTGCCAGCAGCGCCCCAGGGTGGGAAGAGACCCAGTACTTC.

The chain couples TRBV28 to TRBJ1-2; tentatively, D is TRBD1 (5 bases). Trimming shortened V by 7 bases and J by 5 bases, and 14 bases separated the two germline ends. Germline V gene lookup returns CDR1 MDHEN and CDR2 SYDVKM. The CDR3 totals 13 residues. CDR3 loop: CASMIAGGYGYTF. Here the CDR3 DNA reads TGTGCCAGCATGATCGCCGGGGGATATGGCTACACCTTC.

The chain is built from TRBV11-2 and TRBJ2-1; D is possibly TRBD1 (6 bases). The germline CDR1 and CDR2 sequences are SGHAT and FQNNGV. The CDR3 consists of 14 residues. V shed 1 base and J shed 8 bases, with 12 bases lying between them. This CDR3 is CASSLVAGDDEQFF. The DNA for the CDR3 is TGTGCCAGCAGCTTAGTAGCAGGGGACGATGAGCAGTTCTTC.

The chain combines TRBV7-8 with TRBJ1-4; possibly TRBD1 for D (6 bases). V was trimmed by 3 bases and J by 8 bases, leaving 13 bases between them. The CDR3 has 14 residues. In germline, CDR1 is SGHVS, CDR2 FQNEAQ. The CDR3 nucleotides are TGTGCCAGCAGCTTTGGGACACGCGGAGAAAAACTGTTTTTT. It codes for CASSFGTRGEKLFF.

The rearrangement links TRBV30 to TRBJ2-5; 10 bases are shared with TRBD2. Germline-derived CDR1 and CDR2 are GTSNPN and SVGIG (reference sequence). The CDR3 contains 13 residues. The V and J ends lost 7 bases and 4 bases, in that order; junction bases with no gene match: 6. CDR3 DNA sequence: TGTGCCTCAGGGACTAGCGTAAGAGAGACCCAGTACTTC. This codes for CASGTSVRETQYF. Full variable domain (remainder filled in from reference TRBV30 and TRBJ2-5): SQTIHQWPATLVQPVGSPLSLECTVEGTSNPNLYWYRQAAGRGLQLLFYSVGIGQISSEVPQNLSASRPQDRQFILSSKKLLLSDSGFYLCASGTSVRETQYFGPGTRLLVL.

The V and J genes are TRBV4-1 and TRBJ2-3; D ambiguous. Germline loops: CDR1 MGHRA, CDR2 YSYEKL. With 1 base removed from V and 5 bases from J, the gap between germline ends came to 4 bases. The CDR3 is 12 amino acids. CDR3 sequence reads: CASSQVVDTQYF. CDR3 coding DNA: TGCGCCAGCAGCCAAGTCGTAGATACGCAGTATTTT.

CDR3 amino acids: CAISDPRYEQYF. The CDR3, as DNA: TGTGCCATCAGTGACCCGAGGTACGAGCAGTACTTC. This chain uses TRBV10-3 with TRBJ2-7, with D hard to call. The CDR3 loop spans 12 amino acids. Trimming cost V 3 bases and J 4 bases, with 7 bases left between them. Looked up from germline, CDR1 is ENHRY and CDR2 is SYGVKD.

The chain combines TRBV28 with TRBJ2-5, with D perhaps matching TRBD1 (5 bases). Per the germline V gene, CDR1 is MDHEN and CDR2 is SYDVKM. The germline V and J ends were trimmed by 2 bases and 4 bases, with 14 bases remaining between them. CDR3 length: 15 amino acids. The CDR3 region is CASSLQRGYSETQYF. The CDR3 DNA reads TGTGCCAGCAGTTTACAAAGGGGTTACTCAGAGACCCAGTACTTC.

This clone was seen a few times. The chain is built from TRBV6-5 and TRBJ2-7; TRBD1 matches at 12 bases. Trimming cost V 4 bases and J 5 bases; bases outside gene matches: 6. CDR1 and CDR2 (germline): MNHEY, SVGAGI. CDR3 length equals 15 residues. The CDR3 sequence: CASSSTGTGGDEQYV. Here the CDR3 DNA reads TGTGCCAGCAGTTCTACCGGGACAGGGGGCGACGAGCAGTACGTC.

This chain uses TRBV18 with TRBJ2-3; D perhaps matches TRBD1 (5 bases). The germline CDR1 and CDR2 sequences are KGHSH and LQKENI. Trimming took off 1 base at V and 0 bases at J, with 8 bases between the two ends. The CDR3 has 15 residues. DNA for the CDR3: TGTGCCAGCTCACCACAGGGGCCTAGCACAGATACGCAGTATTTT. This sequence encodes CASSPQGPSTDTQYF.